This entry lists 22 T cell receptor beta chains sequenced from one sample in a study of blood T cell repertoires in COVID-19 (TCRdb year 2020). Library generation was performed with the immunoSEQ multiplex PCR assay. As stored in TCRdb, this immuneACCESS dataset retains in-frame rearrangements with V and J assigned. A fraction of the clones does not appear; measured against another copy, unresolved V genes explain less than half of the discrepancy, and the remainder lacks a known reason. A total of a few hundred thousand clones appear in this sample, about 89% of them only once. The ten largest make up 2.3% of the sample. The specimen sequenced was peripheral blood. The receptor source for this set is a woman aged 45 to 65 with acute or convalescent COVID-19.

The chain's CDR3 is CASSSRIGTVYNEQFF. In DNA, the CDR3 is TGTGCCAGCAGCTCGCGGATTGGGACAGTTTACAATGAGCAGTTCTTC. The rearrangement links TRBV11-2 to TRBJ2-1; 7 nucleotides align to TRBD1. The germline V gene encodes CDR1 SGHAT and CDR2 FQNNGV. The CDR3 consists of 16 residues. V lost 4 bases and J lost 4; bases outside the gene matches: 10. The full variable domain, with the rest looked up from reference TRBV11-2 and TRBJ2-1, is EAGVAQSPRYKIIEKRQSVAFWCNPISGHATLYWYQQILGQGPKLLIQFQNNGVVDDSQLPKDRFSAERLKGVDSTLKIQPAKLEDSAVYLCASSSRIGTVYNEQFFGPGTRLTVL.

This clone was counted only a few times. The CDR3 region is CATSDPGGEAFF. The CDR3 bases are TGTGCCACCAGTGACCCCGGGGGAGAAGCTTTCTTT. The rearrangement joins TRBV24-1 to TRBJ1-1; D might be TRBD1 (5 bases). Per germline, CDR1 KGHDR and CDR2 SFDVKD. This CDR3 is built from 12 residues. V dropped 4 bases and J dropped 8 bases, with 10 bases sitting between them.

CDR3 sequence (DNA): TGTGCCATACAGGGGGCGCGCAATCAGCCCCAGCATTTT. This translates into CAIQGARNQPQHF. The chain has TRBV2 and TRBJ1-5; 9 bases agree with TRBD1. Unmatched junction bases numbered 3, after V lost 10 bases and J lost 2 bases. Germline assignment: CDR1 SNHLY and CDR2 FYNNEI. CDR3 length: 13 amino acids. The full variable domain, rest sourced from reference TRBV2 and TRBJ1-5, is EPEVTQTPSHQVTQMGQEVILRCVPISNHLYFYWYRQILGQKVEFLVSFYNNEISEKSEIFDDQFSVERPDGSNFTLKIRSTKLEDSAMYFCAIQGARNQPQHFGDGTRLSIL.

The chain joins TRBV7-2 to TRBJ2-2; D gene unclear. Per germline, CDR1 SGHTA and CDR2 FQGNSA. The CDR3 is 16 amino acids. Trimming stripped 2 bases from V and 6 bases from J, with 16 bases between. As DNA, the CDR3 is TGTGCCAGCAGCTTACAGGTATCGATGTCGCCCGGGGAGCTGTTTTTT. This gives the protein CASSLQVSMSPGELFF.

The J gene is TRBJ2-7, the V gene TRBV19, with D possibly matching TRBD2 (6 bases). The ends were cut back, 4 bases at V and 7 bases at J, with 20 bases in the middle. Germline values: CDR1 LNHDA, CDR2 SQIVND (reference sequence). The CDR3 spans 15 residues. The CDR3 DNA is TGTGCCAGTAGTAGTACGGTAGGGCCCGGGGGTGAGCAGTACTTC. This sequence encodes CASSSTVGPGGEQYF.

The chain combines TRBV14 with TRBJ2-1, with D possibly being TRBD2 (5 bases). V shed 5 bases and J shed 7 bases, with 9 bases lying between them. CDR1 and CDR2 from the germline V gene are SGHDN and FVKESK. The CDR3 sequence is 12 residues long. CDR3 sequence (DNA): TGTGCCAGCAGCGGGAGAGGTAATGAGCAGTTCTTC. It specifies CASSGRGNEQFF.

In its sample, this clone was seen a few times. The V call is TRBV25-1, the J call TRBJ1-6, with D perhaps TRBD1 (5 bases). The CDR3 is 13 amino acids. V gave up 3 bases and J gave up 14 bases, with 14 bases separating them. The germline CDR1 and CDR2 sequences are MGHDK and SYGVNS. The CDR3 here is CASSEEGFRALHF. In DNA, the CDR3 is TGTGCCAGCAGTGAGGAGGGATTCAGGGCCCTCCACTTT.

The chain has TRBV24-1 and TRBJ2-5; 7 bases fit TRBD2. V gave up 1 base and J gave up 3 bases; unmatched junction bases: 7. The CDR3 totals 16 residues. The germline CDR1 and CDR2 sequences are KGHDR and SFDVKD. The CDR3 spells CATSDFNREAEETQYF. Here the CDR3 DNA reads TGTGCCACCAGTGATTTTAATCGGGAGGCCGAAGAGACCCAGTACTTC.

This chain links TRBV21-1 with TRBJ2-3; the table's D gene call, TRBD2, was not cross checked with the DNA. TRBV21-1 is a pseudogene segment. This CDR3 is 20 amino acids long. In nucleotides, the CDR3 is TGTGCCAGCAGCAAAGCAAGTAGACTAGCGGAGACTTCTAGCACAGATACGCAGTATTTT. Protein sequence: CASSKASRLAETSSTDTQYF.

This clone was counted once. The V and J genes are TRBV28 and TRBJ1-5; perhaps TRBD1 as D (5 bases). CDR1 MDHEN and CDR2 SYDVKM come from the germline V gene. Trimming pared 5 bases from V and 12 bases from J, leaving 14 bases between. The CDR3 consists of 12 residues. CDR3 sequence reads: CASSKTGVRQHF. The CDR3 DNA is TGTGCCAGCAGTAAAACGGGGGTGCGCCAGCATTTT.

The chain uses TRBV7-6 and TRBJ1-6; possible D gene TRBD1, 6 bases. Looked up from germline, CDR1 is SGHVS and CDR2 is FNYEAQ. Trimming took 3 bases from V and 4 from J, leaving 13 bases between them. This CDR3 is 16 amino acids long. As DNA, the CDR3 is TGTGCCAGCAGCTTGGCTGGAGGACAGTATAATTCACCCCTCCACTTT. Protein product: CASSLAGGQYNSPLHF.

The chain is built from TRBV5-1 and TRBJ1-2; 7 positions agree with TRBD1. This CDR3 contains 15 residues. Germline V CDR1 and CDR2: SGHRS, YFSETQ. The J segment lost 0 bases and the V segment lost 5 bases, leaving 7 bases of the junction unmatched. The CDR3 loop is CASRATGVANYGYTF. CDR3 DNA sequence: TGCGCCAGCAGGGCTACAGGGGTAGCTAACTATGGCTACACCTTC.

The chain links TRBV9 to TRBJ2-6; TRBD2 is a possible D gene (7 bases). Trimming removed 6 bases from V and 2 bases from J, with 15 bases in between. Germline V CDR1 and CDR2: SGDLS, YYNGEE. The CDR3 extends over 16 amino acids. The CDR3 DNA sequence: TGTGCCAGCACCGACATGGGGGGGCCTGGGGCCAACGTCCTGACTTTC. Encoded protein: CASTDMGGPGANVLTF.

The chain employs TRBV7-9 and TRBJ2-7; 10 positions agree with TRBD2. The V gene's germline CDR1 is SEHNR and CDR2 FQNEAQ (reference sequence). J was trimmed by 1 base and V by 4 bases; bases with no gene match: 7. CDR3 length: 16 amino acids. CDR3: CASSSYRTSGSYEQYF. As DNA, the CDR3 is TGTGCCAGCAGCTCCTATCGGACTAGCGGATCCTACGAGCAGTACTTC. Supplemented by reference TRBV7-9 and TRBJ2-7, the full variable domain reads DTGVSQNPRHKITKRGQNVTFRCDPISEHNRLYWYRQTLGQGPEFLTYFQNEAQLEKSRLLSDRFSAERPKGSFSTLEIQRTEQGDSAMYLCASSSYRTSGSYEQYFGPGTRLTVT.

This clone was found a few times. The J gene is TRBJ2-7, the V gene TRBV6-5, with unresolved D. The CDR3 has 13 amino acids. V shed 2 bases and J shed 2 bases, with 7 bases lying between them. The germline V gene has CDR1 MNHEY and CDR2 SVGAGI. CDR3 coding DNA: TGTGCCAGCAGTTACCAACAGACCTACGAGCAGTACTTC. This encodes CASSYQQTYEQYF.

This rearrangement joins TRBV6-2 or TRBV6-3 to TRBJ1-1, with no clear D. CDR1 and CDR2 (germline): MNHEY, SVGEGT. CDR3 length: 13 residues. V lost 4 bases and J 4 bases, leaving 10 bases between the germline ends. CDR3: CASSLGRGTEAFF. The CDR3 region has the DNA TGTGCCAGCAGTTTAGGCAGAGGCACTGAAGCTTTCTTT.

The chain uses TRBV7-8 and TRBJ2-1, with 8 bases matching TRBD2. From germline, CDR1 is SGHVS and CDR2 FQNEAQ. The CDR3 is 15 amino acids. Unmatched junction bases numbered 12, after V lost 6 bases and J lost 8 bases. CDR3 nucleotides: TGTGCCAGCAGAGTAGAGGAACTAGCGGTCCATGAGCAGTTCTTC. Amino acids: CASRVEELAVHEQFF.

The genes are TRBV28 and TRBJ1-2; D might be TRBD1 (6 bases). V was trimmed by 4 bases and J by 3 bases, leaving 18 bases between them. The CDR3 has 16 amino acids. Per the germline V gene, CDR1 is MDHEN and CDR2 is SYDVKM. CDR3 amino acids: CASSSTKEDSYYGYTF. The DNA for the CDR3 is TGTGCCAGCAGTTCTACTAAGGAGGACAGTTACTATGGCTACACCTTC.

The chain has TRBV28 and TRBJ1-2; maybe TRBD1 (6 bases). Germline-derived CDR1 and CDR2 are MDHEN and SYDVKM. Between the trimmed V and J ends, which lost 11 bases and 8 bases, there was a span of 21 bases. The length of the CDR3 is 13 residues. CDR3 sequence (DNA): TGTGCCCTCCAGGACAGTCCCCCCGGGGGCTACACCTTC. Its translation is CALQDSPPGGYTF.

Points on this clone: Additional DNA sequences in this sample encode the identical CDR3. This chain links TRBV3-1 (or the pseudogene TRBV3-2) with TRBJ1-2; maybe TRBD1 (5 bases). CDR3 length equals 14 residues. Trimming shortened V by 1 base and J by 3 bases, and 9 bases separated the two germline ends. Germline V gene sequence: CDR1 LGHDT, CDR2 YNNKEL (reference sequence). DNA for the CDR3: TGTGCCAGCAGCCAAGGTCAGGGTGACTATGGCTACACCTTC. It is translated as CASSQGQGDYGYTF.

The rearrangement joins TRBV2 to TRBJ1-6, with 10 nucleotides matching TRBD1. The CDR3 sequence is 15 residues long. Germline assignment: CDR1 SNHLY and CDR2 FYNNEI. With V trimmed by 4 bases and J by 7 bases, 4 bases remained unmatched. The chain's CDR3 is CASSGQGARNSPLHF. The CDR3 region has the DNA TGTGCCAGCAGTGGACAGGGGGCTCGAAATTCACCCCTCCACTTT.

The CDR3 reads CASSPSGSRTDTQYF. The CDR3 DNA reads as TGTGCCAGCAGCCCTAGCGGGAGTCGCACAGATACGCAGTATTTT. This rearrangement joins TRBV3-1 (or the pseudogene TRBV3-2) to TRBJ2-3; TRBD2 agrees at 10 bases. The CDR3 has 15 amino acids. Germline V gives CDR1 LGHDT, CDR2 YNNKEL (reference sequence). The ends lost 4 bases at V and 1 base at J; junction bases unmatched: 2.